This T cell receptor beta chain was sequenced in a study of blood T cell repertoires in COVID-19. Study details: Sites in the United States, Italy and Spain provided acute and convalescent COVID-19 samples. PBMCs, B-cell-depleted T cells, or T cells provided the cDNA or gDNA that made up the material.

Original handling: It was from reference gene primer amplification that nucleated cell counts were estimated. TCRdb's table, derived via immunoSEQ multiplex PCR, lists solely in-frame clones and lacks some. D and trimming were read from the DNA, whereas the V and J calls and clone size are those reported in that table. The sample comprises about 280,000 clones, about 85% of which are singletons, and roughly 15% rests with the top ten. Germline values: CDR1 SGHNT, CDR2 YYREEE (reference sequence). The V and J ends lost 0 bases and 7 bases respectively, with 20 bases between them. The CDR3 totals 17 residues.

The rearrangement links TRBV5-4 to TRBJ2-1; no firm D call. This TCR came from a human donor in a cohort sampled during active COVID-19. The specimen was peripheral blood. The CDR3: CASSLAHQVSVGNEQFF. CDR3 bases: TGTGCCAGCAGCTTGGCCCACCAGGTCAGTGTCGGTAATGAGCAGTTCTTC.